The 28 T cell receptor beta chains presented below share a single source sample, sequenced in a study of Graves' ophthalmopathy and Graves' hyperthyroidism (dated by TCRdb to the late 2010s). The sequencer was an Illumina HiSeq 2000. TCR beta CDR3 regions were amplified from RNA transcripts for repertoire sequencing. The first round of RT-PCR was done with HTBI primers and the Qiagen OneStep RT-PCR kit, and was followed by a second round of multiplex PCR, then size selection and purification. TCRdb took the public reads, trimmed them with fastp at Q25, ran MiXCR for clone calling and kept in-frame beta chains. Identical CDR3 protein sequences are pooled into one entry, listed with their most common genes and DNA. This sample comprises 600,000 to 950,000 distinct CDR3 sequences, approximately 40% of them detected only once. The ten largest clones take up about 40% of the sample. The sample was peripheral blood. The receptors originated from an adult man with Graves' ophthalmopathy.

The rearrangement links TRBV10-3 to TRBJ2-3; D not certain. CDR1 and CDR2 (germline): ENHRY, SYGVKD. CDR3 length: 14 residues. V was clipped by 0 bases and J by 6 bases, with 10 bases between them. CDR3 DNA: TGTGCCATCAGTGAGTCTGCCCCGACGGATACGCAGTATTTT. This translates into CAISESAPTDTQYF.

This clonotype was counted only a few times. The V and J genes are TRBV3-1 and TRBJ2-3; TRBD2 aligns across 10 bases. Trimming at V came to 4 bases and at J to 4 bases, leaving 8 bases not matched to a gene. The CDR3 is made up of 16 amino acids. Germline V gene sequence: CDR1 LGHDT, CDR2 YNNKEL (reference sequence). The CDR3 region has the DNA TGTGCCAGCAGCCTCCGACGGACTAGCGGAGCAGATACGCAGTATTTT. Translation: CASSLRRTSGADTQYF.

This clonotype was seen repeatedly, ten times or more. The gene calls are TRBV6-5 and TRBJ1-1; D not certain. This CDR3 is 12 amino acids long. With 1 base removed from V and 7 bases from J, the gap between germline ends came to 7 bases. Per the germline V gene, CDR1 is MNHEY and CDR2 is SVGAGI. CDR3: CASSYLGNEAFF. The CDR3 DNA follows: TGTGCCAGCAGTTACTTGGGGAATGAAGCTTTCTTT.

On this clonotype: This may be a read error, as it is one base from a much larger clone. V and J are TRBV7-6 and TRBJ2-5; 11 bases are shared with TRBD2. There are 15 residues in the CDR3. Per the germline V gene, CDR1 is SGHVS and CDR2 is FNYEAQ. CDR3 loop: CAGSLAGGYSKTQYF. The CDR3 DNA reads TGTGCCGGCAGCTTAGCGGGAGGGTACTCGAAGACCCAGTACTTC.

In its sample, this clonotype was seen a few times. This chain joins TRBV12-3 or TRBV12-4 and TRBJ1-1, with 7 bases that match TRBD1. Trimming took 4 bases from V and 6 from J; bases not matched to a gene: 5. The CDR3 is 13 residues long. CDR3 sequence: CASSSHRGSEAFF. In DNA form, the CDR3 reads TGTGCCAGCAGTTCCCACAGGGGATCTGAAGCTTTCTTT.

The genes are TRBV29-1 and TRBJ2-1; TRBD2 is a possible D gene (6 bases). The J call may not be correct, given that the DNA end is closer to TRBJ2-7. Per the germline V gene, CDR1 is SQVTM and CDR2 is ANQGSEA. This CDR3 has 11 amino acids. This CDR3 reads CSVGGVNEQYF. The CDR3, as DNA: TGCAGCGTTGGCGGGGTGAATGAGCAGTACTTC.

The rearrangement uses TRBV10-3 and TRBJ2-6; D gene uncertain. Germline V gene sequence: CDR1 ENHRY, CDR2 SYGVKD. The CDR3 has 15 amino acids. V was shortened by 2 bases and J by 4 bases, with 9 bases between the two germline ends. CDR3 loop: CAISETSGGANVLTF. The CDR3 nucleotides are TGTGCCATCAGTGAGACCTCCGGGGGGGCCAACGTCCTGACTTTC.

As regards this clonotype: A much larger clone lies one base from this, so it may be a read error. The V and J genes are TRBV15 and TRBJ1-5; TRBD1 is a possible D gene (5 bases). The CDR3 sequence is 14 residues long. The germline V gene has CDR1 LNHNV and CDR2 YYDKDF (reference sequence). Trimming stripped 1 base from V and 6 bases from J, with 10 bases between. The CDR3 region has the DNA TGTGCCACCAGCAGAGCAGGGCCCAGTCAGCCCCAGCATTTT. Encoded protein: CATSRAGPSQPQHF. Supplemented by reference TRBV15 and TRBJ1-5, the full variable domain reads DAMVIQNPRYQVTQFGKPVTLSCSQTLNHNVMYWYQQKSSQAPKLLFHYYDKDFNNEADTPDNFQSRRPNTSFCFLDIRSPGLGDTAMYLCATSRAGPSQPQHFGDGTRLSIL.

The CDR3 DNA reads as TGCAGTGCTAGACTCGGGAGGAACTCCTACGAGCAGTACTTC. Translating it yields CSARLGRNSYEQYF. The V call is TRBV20-1, the J call TRBJ2-7, with TRBD2 matching over 7 bases. The CDR3 spans 14 residues. CDR1 and CDR2 (germline): DFQATT, SNEGSKA (reference sequence). The V segment lost 2 bases and the J segment 0 bases; nucleotides outside the gene matches: 4.

As concerns this clonotype: Since a much larger clone is just one base distant, this may be a read error. The V and J genes are TRBV5-5 and TRBJ1-6, with 7 positions matching TRBD1. The CDR3 loop spans 14 amino acids. Unmatched junction bases numbered 7, after V lost 2 bases and J lost 11 bases. CDR1 and CDR2 from the germline V gene are SGHKS and YYEKEE (reference sequence). CDR3 DNA: TGTGCCAGCAGCTTAGGAGGGGGCGATCCACCCCTCCACTTT. As protein: CASSLGGGDPPLHF.

The J gene is TRBJ2-2, the V gene TRBV7-9, with 7 bases aligning to TRBD2. Germline-derived CDR1 and CDR2 are SEHNR and FQNEAQ (reference sequence). This CDR3 contains 14 residues. V lost 5 bases and J lost 6; bases outside the gene matches: 6. CDR3 sequence: CASSGRLAPGELFF. The DNA of the CDR3 is TGTGCCAGCAGCGGCAGACTAGCCCCCGGGGAGCTGTTTTTT.

This clonotype was recorded many times. V and J are TRBV20-1 and TRBJ1-5; D is possibly TRBD1 (6 bases). The CDR3 sequence is 14 residues long. CDR1 and CDR2 from the germline V gene are DFQATT and SNEGSKA (reference sequence). The V gene lost 3 bases and the J gene lost 2 bases, with 11 bases spanning the gap. The CDR3 nucleotides are TGCAGTGCTAGGAAGGGGGATGGCAATCAGCCCCAGCATTTT. Its protein product is CSARKGDGNQPQHF.

This clonotype was seen many times. This chain uses TRBV15 with TRBJ1-1; no reliable D call. This CDR3 has 16 residues. Germline CDR1 and CDR2: LNHNV and YYDKDF (reference sequence). V was clipped by 0 bases and J by 1 base, with 12 bases between them. The CDR3 nucleotides are TGTGCCACCAGCAGAGATCCACTTCAAACGAACACTGAAGCTTTCTTT. Translated, it gives CATSRDPLQTNTEAFF. The variable domain in full, with the rest retrieved from reference TRBV15 and TRBJ1-1, is DAMVIQNPRYQVTQFGKPVTLSCSQTLNHNVMYWYQQKSSQAPKLLFHYYDKDFNNEADTPDNFQSRRPNTSFCFLDIRSPGLGDTAMYLCATSRDPLQTNTEAFFGQGTRLTVV.

Notes on this clonotype: The junction does not match germline at one end; this may be a read error. Here the CDR3 reads CASSFSSPSGANVLAF. The CDR3, as DNA: TGTGCCAGCAGCTTTTCTTCGCCCTCTGGGGCCAACGTCCTGGCTTTC. The genes are TRBV7-9 and TRBJ2-6; D possibly corresponds to TRBD1 (5 bases). Germline CDR1 reads SEHNR; CDR2 reads FQNEAQ (reference sequence). The CDR3 totals 16 residues.

V usage is TRBV11-1 and J usage is TRBJ2-5; 8 bases fit TRBD1. The CDR3 runs 15 residues. J gave up 1 base and V 1 base, and 2 bases lay outside the gene matches. Germline V CDR1 and CDR2: SGHAT, FQDESV (reference sequence). Here the CDR3 reads CASSLGGTGQETQYF. CDR3 nucleotides: TGTGCCAGCAGCTTAGGCGGGACAGGCCAAGAGACCCAGTACTTC.

This rearrangement joins TRBV20-1 to TRBJ1-1, with TRBD1 matching 8 bases. The V and J ends lost 3 bases and 7 bases, in that order; junction bases with no gene match: 10. Germline CDR1 and CDR2: DFQATT and SNEGSKA (reference sequence). The CDR3 runs to 14 residues. The CDR3 nucleotides are TGCAGTGCTAGGTGGACAGGGAGAAGGTATGAAGCTTTCTTT. It encodes CSARWTGRRYEAFF.

In its sample, this clonotype was seen a few times. V gene TRBV9 combines with J gene TRBJ1-1, with 7 nucleotides matching TRBD1. This CDR3 is built from 13 residues. V lost 4 bases to trimming and J lost 5 bases; unmatched junction nucleotides: 5. Per the germline V gene, CDR1 is SGDLS and CDR2 is YYNGEE. The CDR3 sequence: CASSQGVDTEAFF. In DNA, the CDR3 is TGTGCCAGCAGCCAGGGGGTCGATACTGAAGCTTTCTTT.

This clonotype was seen a few times. This chain connects TRBV5-1 to TRBJ1-1; possible D gene TRBD1, 5 bases. CDR1 is SGHRS and CDR2 is YFSETQ in the germline V gene. This CDR3 spans 14 amino acids. Between the trimmed V and J ends, which lost 0 bases and 6 bases, there was a span of 12 bases. The CDR3 DNA reads as TGCGCCAGCAGCTTGGGCACCCGGGGGGCTGAAGCTTTCTTT. Its translation is CASSLGTRGAEAFF. Filled out from reference TRBV5-1 and TRBJ1-1, the complete variable domain reads KAGVTQTPRYLIKTRGQQVTLSCSPISGHRSVSWYQQTPGQGLQFLFEYFSETQRNKGNFPGRFSGRQFSNSRSEMNVSTLELGDSALYLCASSLGTRGAEAFFGQGTRLTVV.

This clonotype occurred a few times. The chain carries TRBV19 and TRBJ2-7; 7 bases align to TRBD1. The V gene's germline CDR1 is LNHDA and CDR2 SQIVND (reference sequence). The V segment lost 4 bases and the J segment 3 bases; nucleotides outside the gene matches: 6. The CDR3 extends over 14 amino acids. This CDR3 reads CASSTRTGVYEQYF. CDR3 in DNA: TGTGCCAGTAGTACCAGAACAGGGGTCTACGAGCAGTACTTC.

This clonotype was observed a single time. The chain employs TRBV7-8 and TRBJ2-5; unclear D gene. Trimming removed 5 bases from V and 2 bases from J, with 12 bases in between. Germline lookup yields CDR1 SGHVS and CDR2 FQNEAQ. The CDR3 totals 14 residues. As DNA, the CDR3 is TGTGCCAGCAGCCGACGCGCCTTTCAAGAGACCCAGTACTTC. Its protein is CASSRRAFQETQYF.

This clonotype appeared many times. The chain carries TRBV15 and TRBJ2-7, with 11 bases identical to TRBD2. The CDR3 sequence is 16 residues long. Germline V CDR1 and CDR2: LNHNV, YYDKDF (reference sequence). The V gene end was trimmed by 4 bases and the J gene end by 3 bases; junction bases not matched to a gene: 8. CDR3 in amino acids: CATSMPTGTSGYEQYF. In nucleotides, the CDR3 is TGTGCCACCAGCATGCCAACCGGGACTAGCGGCTACGAGCAGTACTTC.

In this sample, this clonotype turned up once. The CDR3 spells CASSLALGRVGELFF. The CDR3 DNA reads as TGTGCCAGCAGCTTAGCGCTCGGGCGGGTCGGGGAGCTGTTTTTT. J is TRBJ2-2 and V is TRBV7-9; weak D call: TRBD2 (5 bases). V lost 0 bases, J lost 7 bases, and 12 bases lay in between. Germline loops: CDR1 SEHNR, CDR2 FQNEAQ (reference sequence). The CDR3 is 15 residues long.

The chain carries TRBV2 and TRBJ2-1, with 8 bases that match TRBD1. This CDR3 is built from 15 residues. The J segment lost 8 bases and the V segment lost 5 bases, leaving 11 bases of the junction unmatched. The germline gives CDR1 SNHLY, CDR2 FYNNEI. CDR3 coding DNA: TGTGCCAGCAGTTACAGGGGGGTAGCGAGGTATGAGCAGTTCTTC. It is translated as CASSYRGVARYEQFF. The variable domain in full, completed from reference TRBV2 and TRBJ2-1, reads EPEVTQTPSHQVTQMGQEVILRCVPISNHLYFYWYRQILGQKVEFLVSFYNNEISEKSEIFDDQFSVERPDGSNFTLKIRSTKLEDSAMYFCASSYRGVARYEQFFGPGTRLTVL.

This clonotype showed up just a few times. The V call is TRBV2, the J call TRBJ2-7, with D maybe TRBD1 (6 bases). The germline CDR1 and CDR2 sequences are SNHLY and FYNNEI. The CDR3 contains 15 residues. V shed 3 bases and J shed 3 bases, with 15 bases lying between them. CDR3 coding DNA: TGTGCCAGCAGTGACGGACAGCGAGGGGTCTACGAGCAGTACTTC. Residues: CASSDGQRGVYEQYF.

In its sample, this clonotype was seen many times. V usage is TRBV7-9 and J usage is TRBJ2-5; D gene uncertain. The CDR3 totals 12 residues. In germline, CDR1 is SEHNR, CDR2 FQNEAQ (reference sequence). Trimming pared 1 base from V and 5 bases from J, leaving 5 bases between. The CDR3 coding sequence is TGTGCCAGCAGCTTAGATCGGGAGACCCAGTACTTC. It yields the protein CASSLDRETQYF.

Only a few counts were recorded for this clonotype. This CDR3 reads CASSQAKTGAGANVLTF. CDR3 nucleotide sequence: TGTGCCAGCAGCCAAGCGAAGACAGGGGCTGGGGCCAACGTCCTGACTTTC. The chain carries TRBV5-6 and TRBJ2-6; TRBD1 matches 8 bases. This CDR3 is 17 amino acids long. From germline, CDR1 is SGHDT and CDR2 YYEEEE. The V and J ends lost 4 bases and 2 bases, in that order; junction bases with no gene match: 8.

The chain recombines TRBV7-9 with TRBJ2-5; 10 positions match TRBD2. V shed 6 bases and J 6 bases; nucleotides not matched to a gene: 7. The germline gives CDR1 SEHNR, CDR2 FQNEAQ (reference sequence). CDR3 size: 14 residues. Written as DNA, the CDR3 is TGTGCCAGCAGTCAGCGGGAGGGCCGGAAGACCCAGTACTTC. It encodes CASSQREGRKTQYF.

The sample holds many counts of this clonotype. The chain is built from TRBV7-9 and TRBJ1-5; D perhaps matches TRBD1 (5 bases). The CDR3 has 16 amino acids. CDR1 is SEHNR and CDR2 is FQNEAQ in the germline V gene (reference sequence). V was clipped by 0 bases and J by 6 bases, with 15 bases between them. The CDR3 DNA sequence: TGTGCCAGCAGCTTAGCGCTAATCGGGGGGGGTCAGCCCCAGCATTTT. Translating it yields CASSLALIGGGQPQHF.